This TCR beta chain was observed in a study of cytomegalovirus exposure and HLA in healthy donors. The study's findings and limits: Many donors carried some public TCRs, although rarity characterized most TCR sequences.

Remarks on this clone: Its specificity is unknown.

The length of the CDR3 is 15 residues. J lost 7 bases, V lost 1 base, and 8 bases had no gene match. Looked up from germline, CDR1 is LGHNA and CDR2 is YSLEER. The primer mix had 60 Vbeta and 13 Jbeta primers. Profiled with immunoSEQ multiplex PCR; TCRdb holds only in-frame clones, not every one. The sample lists 110,000 to 150,000 clones, 75% to 85% seen once, with roughly 4.5% in the top ten. This sequence originates from a man between 40 and 49 years old in good health and CMV-seronegative. Sample: PBMCs. The chain couples TRBV4-3 to TRBJ1-1, with 8 bases matching TRBD1. This CDR3 reads CASSQATGGIYEAFF. The CDR3, as DNA: TGCGCCAGCAGCCAAGCAACAGGGGGGATATATGAAGCTTTCTTT.